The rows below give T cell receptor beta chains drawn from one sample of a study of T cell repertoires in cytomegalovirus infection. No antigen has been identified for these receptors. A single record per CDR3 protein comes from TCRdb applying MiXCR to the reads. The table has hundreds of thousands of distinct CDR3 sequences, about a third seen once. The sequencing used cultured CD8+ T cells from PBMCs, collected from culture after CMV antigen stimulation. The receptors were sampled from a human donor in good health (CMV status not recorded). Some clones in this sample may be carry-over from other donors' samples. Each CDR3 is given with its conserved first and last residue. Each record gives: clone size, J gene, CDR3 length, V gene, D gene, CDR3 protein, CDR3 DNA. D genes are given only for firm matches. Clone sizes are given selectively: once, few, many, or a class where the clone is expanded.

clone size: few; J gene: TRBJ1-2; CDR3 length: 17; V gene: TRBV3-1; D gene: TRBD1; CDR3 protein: CASSHPGQSIRSYGYTF; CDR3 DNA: TGTGCCAGCAGCCACCCGGGACAGTCTATAAGGAGCTATGGCTACACCTTC
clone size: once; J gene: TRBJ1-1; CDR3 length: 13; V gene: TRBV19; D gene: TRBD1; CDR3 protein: CASIPTGGTEAFF; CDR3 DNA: TGTGCCAGTATTCCCACAGGGGGCACTGAAGCTTTCTTT
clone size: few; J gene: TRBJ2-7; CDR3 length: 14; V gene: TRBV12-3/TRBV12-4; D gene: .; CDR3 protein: CASSPRGPTYEQYF; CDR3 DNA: TGTGCCAGCAGCCCCCGCGGTCCTACCTACGAGCAGTACTTC
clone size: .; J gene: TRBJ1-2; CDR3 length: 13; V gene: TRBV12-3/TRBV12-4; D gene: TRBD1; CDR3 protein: CASTRGAYYGYTF; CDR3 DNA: TGTGCCAGCACCAGGGGGGCTTACTATGGCTACACCTTC
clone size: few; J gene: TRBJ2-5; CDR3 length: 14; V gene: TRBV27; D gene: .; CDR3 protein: CASSLSTDQETQYF; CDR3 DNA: TGTGCCAGCAGTTTATCTACAGACCAAGAGACCCAGTACTTC
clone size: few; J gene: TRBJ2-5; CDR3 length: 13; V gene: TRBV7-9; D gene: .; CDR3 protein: CASSFAVGKTQYF; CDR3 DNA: TGTGCCAGCAGCTTCGCGGTGGGGAAGACCCAGTACTTC
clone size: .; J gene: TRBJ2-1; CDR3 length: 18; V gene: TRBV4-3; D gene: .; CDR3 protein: CASSQDRVNSPTDNEQFF; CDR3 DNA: TGCGCCAGCAGCCAAGATAGAGTTAACTCCCCAACGGACAATGAGCAGTTCTTC
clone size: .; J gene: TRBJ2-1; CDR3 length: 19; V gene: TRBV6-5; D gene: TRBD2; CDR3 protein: CASSYSGTSETPSYNEQFF; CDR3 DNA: TGTGCCAGCAGTTACTCCGGGACTAGCGAAACCCCATCCTACAATGAGCAGTTCTTC
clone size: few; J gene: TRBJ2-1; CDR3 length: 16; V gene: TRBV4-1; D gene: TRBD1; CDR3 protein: CASSQGDRGPPNEQFF; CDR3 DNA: TGCGCCAGCAGCCAGGGGGACAGGGGCCCTCCCAATGAGCAGTTCTTC
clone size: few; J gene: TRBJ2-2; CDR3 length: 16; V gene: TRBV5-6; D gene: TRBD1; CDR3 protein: CASSLVGTGDTGELFF; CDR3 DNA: TGTGCCAGCAGTTTGGTCGGGACAGGGGACACCGGGGAGCTGTTTTTT
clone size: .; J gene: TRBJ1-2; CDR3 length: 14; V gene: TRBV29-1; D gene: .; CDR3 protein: CSVDQVGNGYGYTF; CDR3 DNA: TGCAGCGTTGACCAGGTCGGGAACGGCTATGGCTACACCTTC
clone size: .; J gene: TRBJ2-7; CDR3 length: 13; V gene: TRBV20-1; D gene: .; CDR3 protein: CSATGTVSYEQYF; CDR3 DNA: TGCAGTGCTACCGGGACTGTATCCTACGAGCAGTACTTC
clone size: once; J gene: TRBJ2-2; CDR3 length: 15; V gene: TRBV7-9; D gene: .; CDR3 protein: CASSSARGPGGELFF; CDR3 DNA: TGTGCCAGCAGCTCCGCCCGCGGGCCGGGCGGGGAGCTGTTTTTT
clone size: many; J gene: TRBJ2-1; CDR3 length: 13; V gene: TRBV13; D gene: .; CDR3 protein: CASSLATYNEQFF; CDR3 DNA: TGTGCCAGCAGCTTAGCAACCTACAATGAGCAGTTCTTC
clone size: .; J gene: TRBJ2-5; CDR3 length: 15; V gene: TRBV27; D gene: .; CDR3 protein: CASSVGAGFQETQYF; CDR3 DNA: TGTGCCAGCAGTGTTGGAGCGGGCTTCCAAGAGACCCAGTACTTC
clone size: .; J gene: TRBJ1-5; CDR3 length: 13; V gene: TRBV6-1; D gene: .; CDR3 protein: CATFGGGWQPQHF; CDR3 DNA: TGTGCCACCTTCGGGGGAGGGTGGCAGCCCCAGCATTTT